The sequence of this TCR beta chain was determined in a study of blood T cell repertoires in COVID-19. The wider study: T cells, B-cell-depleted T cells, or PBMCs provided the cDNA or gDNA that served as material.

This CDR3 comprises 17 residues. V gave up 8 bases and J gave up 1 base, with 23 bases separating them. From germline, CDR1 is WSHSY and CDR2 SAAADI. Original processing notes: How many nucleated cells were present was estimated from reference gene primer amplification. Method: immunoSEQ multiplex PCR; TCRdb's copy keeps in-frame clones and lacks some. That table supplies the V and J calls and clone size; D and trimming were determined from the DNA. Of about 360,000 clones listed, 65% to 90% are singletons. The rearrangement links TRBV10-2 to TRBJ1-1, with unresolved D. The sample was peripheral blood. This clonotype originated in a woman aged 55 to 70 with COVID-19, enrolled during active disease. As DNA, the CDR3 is TGCGCCAGCTCAAGGTCTGTGAAGACTTCATGGAACACTGAAGCTTTCTTT. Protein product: CASSRSVKTSWNTEAFF.